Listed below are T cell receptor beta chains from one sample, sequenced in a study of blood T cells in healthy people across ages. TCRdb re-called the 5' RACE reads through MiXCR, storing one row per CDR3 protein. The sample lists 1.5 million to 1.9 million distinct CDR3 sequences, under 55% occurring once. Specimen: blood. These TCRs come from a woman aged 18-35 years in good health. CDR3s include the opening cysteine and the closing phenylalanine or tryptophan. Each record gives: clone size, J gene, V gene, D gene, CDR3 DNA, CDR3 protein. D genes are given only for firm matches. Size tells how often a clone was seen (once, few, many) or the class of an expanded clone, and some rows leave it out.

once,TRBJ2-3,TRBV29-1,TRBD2,TGCAGCGTGCCCCCCGGCTACCCGGGGGGGAGGCAGTATTTT,CSVPPGYPGGRQYF
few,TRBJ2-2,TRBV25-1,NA,TGTGCCAGTAGCCGGGCTGCGAACACCGGGGAGCTGTTTTTT,CASSRAANTGELFF
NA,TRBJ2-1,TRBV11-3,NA,TGTGCCAGCAGCAAGGGGGGGCCGTCCTACAATGAGCAGTTCTTC,CASSKGGPSYNEQFF
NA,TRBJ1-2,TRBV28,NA,TGTGCCAGCAGCTCTGGTGCGGCTGTCAGCTATGGCTACACCTTC,CASSSGAAVSYGYTF
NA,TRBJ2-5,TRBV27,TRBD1,TGTGCCAGCAGTTGGAGGGACAGGGCGGGGAAGCAGTACTTC,CASSWRDRAGKQYF
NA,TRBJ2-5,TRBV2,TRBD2,TGTGCCAGCAGTGCCCCCCTAGCGGGGGGCCCCCAAGAGACCCAGTACTTC,CASSAPLAGGPQETQYF
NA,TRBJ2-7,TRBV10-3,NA,TGTGCCATCAGTGAGATACAAGGCGCTGAGCAGTACTTC,CAISEIQGAEQYF
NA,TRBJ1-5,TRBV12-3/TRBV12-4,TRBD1,TGTGCCAGCAGACGAGGACAGGACCGCAATCAGCCCCAGCATTTT,CASRRGQDRNQPQHF
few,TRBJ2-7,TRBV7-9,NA,TGTGCCAGCAGCGCCTCCACCTCGGTACGGCTCCCCTACGAGCAGTACTTC,CASSASTSVRLPYEQYF
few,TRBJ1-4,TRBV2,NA,TGTGCCAGCACCTGGGGCTTAAAACGTAATGAAAAACTGTTTTTT,CASTWGLKRNEKLFF
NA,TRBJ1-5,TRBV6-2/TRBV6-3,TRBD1,TGTGCCAGCAGTACGACCACAGGGGGCGGTCAGCCCCAGCATTTT,CASSTTTGGGQPQHF
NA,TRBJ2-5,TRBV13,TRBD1,TGTGCCAGCAGCTCGGGACAGGCGCTTCAAGAGACCCAGTACTTC,CASSSGQALQETQYF
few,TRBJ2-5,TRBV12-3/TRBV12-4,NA,TGTGCCAGCAGTTTATTAGGGAGTTGGGAGACCCAGTACTTC,CASSLLGSWETQYF
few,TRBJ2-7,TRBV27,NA,TGTGCCAGCAGTGCTAACCTCGGCGACGAGCAGTACTTC,CASSANLGDEQYF
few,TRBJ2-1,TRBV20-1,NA,TGCAGTGCTACTTCCCTACAGGTGGCCTACAATGAGCAGTTCTTC,CSATSLQVAYNEQFF
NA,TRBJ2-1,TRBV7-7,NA,TGTGCTAGCAGCGACGGTGGGGGCGCCGAGCAGTTCTTC,CASSDGGGAEQFF
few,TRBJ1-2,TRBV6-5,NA,TGTGCCAGCAGTCCCCTCCCCGGAAGGGGCTATGGCTACACCTTC,CASSPLPGRGYGYTF
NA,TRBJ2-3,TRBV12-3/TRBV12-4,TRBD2,TGTGCCAGCAGTTTAGGACTAGCGTATAACACAGATACGCAGTATTTT,CASSLGLAYNTDTQYF
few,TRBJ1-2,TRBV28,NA,TGTGCCAGCAGTTTAACCCAGGGGCGGGGCTACACCTTC,CASSLTQGRGYTF
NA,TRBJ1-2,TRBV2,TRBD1,TGTGCCAGCGGACTAGGGACAGACTATGGCTACACCTTC,CASGLGTDYGYTF
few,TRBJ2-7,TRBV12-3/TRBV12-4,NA,TGTGCCAGCAGTTTAACGCAACTGGGCCCCTACGAGCAGTACTTC,CASSLTQLGPYEQYF
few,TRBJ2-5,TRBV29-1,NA,TGCAGCCTACGGACAGCTTGGGCCAATGAGCAGTACTTC,CSLRTAWANEQYF
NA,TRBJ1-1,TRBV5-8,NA,TGTGCCAGCAGCTGGGGCTATAACACTGAAGCTTTCTTT,CASSWGYNTEAFF
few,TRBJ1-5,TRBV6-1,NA,TGTGCCAGCAGGGGGAGAGCCATTGTCAATCAGCCCCAGCATTTT,CASRGRAIVNQPQHF
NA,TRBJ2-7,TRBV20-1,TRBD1,TGCAGTGCTAGCAGGGGGCTTTACGAGCAGTACTTC,CSASRGLYEQYF
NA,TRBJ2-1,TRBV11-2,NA,TGTGCCAGCAGCACCCAGCGGGCGAGGGGTGAGCAGTTCTTC,CASSTQRARGEQFF
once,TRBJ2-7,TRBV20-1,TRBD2,TGCAGTGCTACTAGCGGGGGAGTTTACAATGAGCAGTACTTC,CSATSGGVYNEQYF
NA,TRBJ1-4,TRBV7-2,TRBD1,TGTGCCAGCAGCTTAGAGGGGACAGGTGAAAGAAAACTGTTTTTT,CASSLEGTGERKLFF
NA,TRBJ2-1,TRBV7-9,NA,TGTGCCAGCAGCTTAGGAACGTATCCAACGAGGCAGTTCTTC,CASSLGTYPTRQFF
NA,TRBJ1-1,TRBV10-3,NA,TGTGCCATCAGTGAGTCAAGGGGCACTGAAGCTTTCTTT,CAISESRGTEAFF
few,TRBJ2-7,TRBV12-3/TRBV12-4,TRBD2,TGTGCCAGCAGTGCCCGACTAGCGGGAGCATCCGAGCAGTACTTC,CASSARLAGASEQYF
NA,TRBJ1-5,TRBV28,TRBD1,TGTGCCAGCAGTTCCGGACAGGGGAACGATCAGCCCCAGCATTTT,CASSSGQGNDQPQHF
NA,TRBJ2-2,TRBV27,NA,TGTGCCACACGACTAGAGAACACCGGGGAGCTGTTTTTT,CATRLENTGELFF
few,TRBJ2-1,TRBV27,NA,TGTGCCAGCAGTTTGACGCGGGCCAATGAGCAGTTCTTC,CASSLTRANEQFF
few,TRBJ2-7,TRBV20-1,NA,TGCAGTGGGAAGAGGTGGCTCTCCTACGAGCAGTACTTC,CSGKRWLSYEQYF
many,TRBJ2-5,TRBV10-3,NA,TGTGCCATCAGTGAGACGGGCCCGACGGAGACCCAGTACTTC,CAISETGPTETQYF
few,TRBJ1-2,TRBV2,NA,TGTGCCAGCAGGGAGGGCGGGAACTATGGCTACACCTTC,CASREGGNYGYTF
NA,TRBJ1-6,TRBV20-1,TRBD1,TGCAGCGCTAGAGGGACAGGAACCTATAATTCACCCCTCCACTTT,CSARGTGTYNSPLHF
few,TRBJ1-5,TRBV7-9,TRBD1,TGTGCCAGCAGCTTAGGGGACAGGGTCAATCAGCCCCAGCATTTT,CASSLGDRVNQPQHF
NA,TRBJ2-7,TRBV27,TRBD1,TGTGCCAGCGGCTTGACAGGGAATAGCCTCCAGTACTTC,CASGLTGNSLQYF
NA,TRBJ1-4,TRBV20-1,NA,TGCAGTGCTAGAGAAAACAGGGCGGGTAATGAAAAACTGTTTTTT,CSARENRAGNEKLFF
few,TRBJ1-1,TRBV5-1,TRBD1,TGCGCCAGCAGCTCTCGGACAGGGATCATGAACACTGAAGCTTTCTTT,CASSSRTGIMNTEAFF
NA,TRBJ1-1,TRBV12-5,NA,TGTGCTAGTGTGGGAGGGTCCGAAGCTTTCTTT,CASVGGSEAFF
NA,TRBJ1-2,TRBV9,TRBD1,TGTGCCAGCGGGTATTACCGGGACAGGGTCTATGGCTACACCTTC,CASGYYRDRVYGYTF
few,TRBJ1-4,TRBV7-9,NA,TGTGCCAGCAGCTTCTCCCGGACAGAGCTGTTTTTT,CASSFSRTELFF
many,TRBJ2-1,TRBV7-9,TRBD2,TGTGCCAGCAGCTCGGGGTTTACTAGCGGGAGGGATGAGCAGTTCTTC,CASSSGFTSGRDEQFF
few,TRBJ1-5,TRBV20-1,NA,TGCAGTGCTGGGCCAGGGATGGTCAATCAGCCCCAGCATTTT,CSAGPGMVNQPQHF
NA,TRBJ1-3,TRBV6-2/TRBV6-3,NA,TGTGCCAGCACCCGAACGACAGCTGGAAACACCATATATTTT,CASTRTTAGNTIYF
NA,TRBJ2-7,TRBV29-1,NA,TGCAGCGGCCTAAACTACAATGAGCAGTACTTC,CSGLNYNEQYF
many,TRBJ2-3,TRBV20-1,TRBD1,TGCAGTGCGAACAGGGGAGATACGCAGTATTTT,CSANRGDTQYF
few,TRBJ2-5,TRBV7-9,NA,TGTGCCAGCACTCAACCCCTTAACGAGACCCAGTACTTC,CASTQPLNETQYF
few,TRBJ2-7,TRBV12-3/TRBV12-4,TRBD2,TGTGCCAGCAGAATATCGGGACTAGCCGACTACGAGCAGTACTTC,CASRISGLADYEQYF
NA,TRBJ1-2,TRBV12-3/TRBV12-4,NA,TGTGCCAGCAGACCTCGACAGGCTGGGAACTATGGCTACACCTTC,CASRPRQAGNYGYTF
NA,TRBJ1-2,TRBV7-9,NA,TGTGCCAGCAGCTCCCCGTTTTTCCGTGGCTACACCTTC,CASSSPFFRGYTF
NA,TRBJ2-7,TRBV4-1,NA,TGCGCCAGCAGCCAAGGACTATTCTCCTACGAGCAGTACTTC,CASSQGLFSYEQYF
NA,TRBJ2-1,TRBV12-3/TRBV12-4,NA,TGTGCCAGCAGTCGGACAGCGATCGCCTACGAGCAGTTCTTC,CASSRTAIAYEQFF